This TCR beta chain stems from a study of blood T cell repertoires in COVID-19. The overall study: Material from acute and convalescent COVID-19 was sourced from the United States, Italy and Spain. The analysed material was cDNA or gDNA that came from T cells, B-cell-depleted T cells, or PBMCs.

Trimming shortened V by 3 bases and J by 4 bases, and 14 bases separated the two germline ends. Per the germline V gene, CDR1 is SGDLS and CDR2 is YYNGEE. The CDR3 totals 14 residues. As originally analysed: Quantification of nucleated cells was approximated via reference gene primer amplification. Sequenced by immunoSEQ multiplex PCR; TCRdb stores in-frame clones only, minus some. The DNA was the basis for D and trimming; V, J and clone size are from that table. Of about 210,000 clones in the sample, about 92% were seen once. This TCR was recovered from a man aged 25 to 40 with acute or convalescent COVID-19. The genes are TRBV9 and TRBJ2-7; the D gene is possibly TRBD2 (6 bases). The sample taken for sequencing was peripheral blood. The CDR3 nucleotides are TGTGCCAGCAGCGCACAGGCCGGAGGGTACGAGCAGTACTTC. As protein: CASSAQAGGYEQYF.